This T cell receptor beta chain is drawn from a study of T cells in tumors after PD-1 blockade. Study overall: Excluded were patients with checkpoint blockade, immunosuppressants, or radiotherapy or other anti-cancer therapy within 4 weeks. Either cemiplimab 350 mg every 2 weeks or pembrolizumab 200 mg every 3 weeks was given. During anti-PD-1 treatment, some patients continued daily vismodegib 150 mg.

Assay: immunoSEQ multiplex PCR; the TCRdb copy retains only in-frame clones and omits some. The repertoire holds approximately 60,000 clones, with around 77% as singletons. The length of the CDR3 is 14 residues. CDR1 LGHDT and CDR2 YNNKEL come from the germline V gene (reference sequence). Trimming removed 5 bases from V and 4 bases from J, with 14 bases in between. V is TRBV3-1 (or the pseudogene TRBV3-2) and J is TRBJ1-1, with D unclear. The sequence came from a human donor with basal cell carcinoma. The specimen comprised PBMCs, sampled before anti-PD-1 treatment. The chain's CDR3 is CASSAGPRGTEAFF. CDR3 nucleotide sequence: TGTGCCAGCAGCGCGGGCCCCCGAGGCACTGAAGCTTTCTTT.